The source of this T cell receptor (beta chain) is a study of T cells after yellow fever vaccination. V dropped 7 bases and J dropped 6; count of bases not matched to a gene: 6. The CDR3 is 15 amino acids. This clonotype was detected a few times. TCRdb used MiXCR to reprocess the 5' RACE reads, holding one entry per CDR3 protein. The sample yields approximately 330,000 distinct CDR3 sequences, over 3.5% seen once. The chain carries TRBV12-3 or TRBV12-4 and TRBJ2-2, with 12 nucleotides matching TRBD2. This material consisted of PBMCs, taken 5 days after the yellow fever booster vaccination. The TCR comes from a man younger than 35 who received the YFV17D yellow fever vaccine. Here the CDR3 reads CASTPGLAGSGELFF. CDR3 bases: TGTGCCAGCACCCCGGGACTAGCGGGCTCCGGGGAGCTGTTTTTT.